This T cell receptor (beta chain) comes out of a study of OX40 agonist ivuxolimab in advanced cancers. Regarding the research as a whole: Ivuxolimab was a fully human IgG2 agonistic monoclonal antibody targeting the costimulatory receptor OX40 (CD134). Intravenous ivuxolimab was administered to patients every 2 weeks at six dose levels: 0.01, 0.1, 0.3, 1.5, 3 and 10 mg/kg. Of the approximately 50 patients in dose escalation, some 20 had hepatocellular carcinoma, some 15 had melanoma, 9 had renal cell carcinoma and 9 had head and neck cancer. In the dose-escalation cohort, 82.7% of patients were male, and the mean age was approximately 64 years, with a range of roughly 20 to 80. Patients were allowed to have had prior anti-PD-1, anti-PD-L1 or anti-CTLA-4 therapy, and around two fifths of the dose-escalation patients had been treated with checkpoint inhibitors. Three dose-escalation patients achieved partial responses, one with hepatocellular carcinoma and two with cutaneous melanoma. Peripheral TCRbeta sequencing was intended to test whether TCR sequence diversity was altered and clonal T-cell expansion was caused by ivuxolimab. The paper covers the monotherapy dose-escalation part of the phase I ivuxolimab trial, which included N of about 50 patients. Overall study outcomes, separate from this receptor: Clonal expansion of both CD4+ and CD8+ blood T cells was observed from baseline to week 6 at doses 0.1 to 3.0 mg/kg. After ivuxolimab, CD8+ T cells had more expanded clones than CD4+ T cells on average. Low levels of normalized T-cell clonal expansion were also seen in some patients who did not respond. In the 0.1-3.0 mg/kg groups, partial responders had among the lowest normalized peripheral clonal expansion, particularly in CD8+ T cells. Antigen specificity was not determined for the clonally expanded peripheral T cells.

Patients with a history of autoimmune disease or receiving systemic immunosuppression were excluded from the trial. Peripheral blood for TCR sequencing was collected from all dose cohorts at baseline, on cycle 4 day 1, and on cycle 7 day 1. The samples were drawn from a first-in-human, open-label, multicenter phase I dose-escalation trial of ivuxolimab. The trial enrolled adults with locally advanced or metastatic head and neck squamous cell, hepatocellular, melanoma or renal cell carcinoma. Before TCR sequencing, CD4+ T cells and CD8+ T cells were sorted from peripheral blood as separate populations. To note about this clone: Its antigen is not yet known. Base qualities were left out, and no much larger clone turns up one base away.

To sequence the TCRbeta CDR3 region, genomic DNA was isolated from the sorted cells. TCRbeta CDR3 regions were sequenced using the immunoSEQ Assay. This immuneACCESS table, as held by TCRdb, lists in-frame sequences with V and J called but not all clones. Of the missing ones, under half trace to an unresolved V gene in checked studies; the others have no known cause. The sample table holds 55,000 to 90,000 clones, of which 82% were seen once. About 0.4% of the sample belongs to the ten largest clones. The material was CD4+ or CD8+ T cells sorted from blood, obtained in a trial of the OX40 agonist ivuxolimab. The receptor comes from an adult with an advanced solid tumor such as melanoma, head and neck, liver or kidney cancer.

Read as DNA, the sequence is TGTGCCAGCAGCCTAAAAACCGGGACAGCGGTAGAAAAACTGTTTTTT. This translates into CASSLKTGTAVEKLFF. The rearranged chain carries TRBV7-2 and TRBJ1-4, with 7 middle bases fitting TRBD1. Reading the germline V gene gives CDR1 SGHTA and CDR2 FQGNSA. CDR3 length: 16 amino acids, cysteine to phenylalanine. The kept DNA is CDR3 alone, 48 bases in frame from the first base. V ends up 5 bases short and J 8 bases short, with an unmatched junction base count of 14.